Shown below are 28 T cell receptor beta chains from a single sample sequenced in a study of regulatory T cells in long-lasting Graves disease. Time point: persistent/refractory GD, antithyroid drugs over 5 years with positive TRAb. RNA from PBMCs was the source of the TCR library. HTBI primers from iRepertoire and Arm-PCR of CDR3 regions yielded the TCR beta libraries. One entry per CDR3 protein, called by TCRdb with MiXCR from the multiplex PCR reads. Of 500,000 to 700,000 distinct CDR3 sequences listed, around 30% are singletons. The source was peripheral blood mononuclear cells (PBMCs), collected when the disease was refractory, from a patient treated with antithyroid drugs. These receptors all stem from a female donor with Graves disease.

This clonotype was detected many times. The chain is built from TRBV28 and TRBJ1-1; D is undetermined. This CDR3 has 12 residues. Trimming pared 7 bases from V and 1 base from J, leaving 7 bases between. Per the germline V gene, CDR1 is MDHEN and CDR2 is SYDVKM. CDR3 sequence: CASMVGNTEAFF. CDR3 bases: TGTGCCAGCATGGTAGGGAACACTGAAGCTTTCTTT.

The chain employs TRBV5-6 and TRBJ2-7, with a possible D match to TRBD1 (6 bases). The CDR3 is 17 amino acids. Germline-derived CDR1 and CDR2 are SGHDT and YYEEEE. V was shortened by 6 bases and J by 2 bases, with 24 bases between the two germline ends. The CDR3 DNA follows: TGTGCCAGCAACCCAAGTCACACCAGGGGAATGGCCTACGAGCAGTACTTC. It specifies CASNPSHTRGMAYEQYF.

The chain is built from TRBV2 and TRBJ1-1; possibly TRBD1 for D (6 bases). The V gene's germline CDR1 is SNHLY and CDR2 FYNNEI. CDR3 length equals 15 residues. V lost 6 bases and J lost 7, with 21 bases in between. CDR3 DNA: TGTGCCAGCAGGGCCGGACAGTTTCTTACCCTTGAAGCTTTCTTT. Its translation is CASRAGQFLTLEAFF.

The chain uses TRBV29-1 and TRBJ1-1, with 7 bases identical to TRBD1. V was clipped by 7 bases and J by 3 bases; unmatched bases: 8. The CDR3 contains 13 residues. Germline CDR1 SQVTM, CDR2 ANQGSEA. CDR3 loop: CSAKGQWDTEAFF. DNA for the CDR3: TGCAGCGCCAAGGGACAGTGGGACACTGAAGCTTTCTTT.

This clonotype was seen a handful of times. V gene TRBV24-1 combines with J gene TRBJ1-2, with D possibly TRBD1 on 6 matching bases. The CDR3 is made up of 15 amino acids. With 1 base removed from V and 4 bases from J, the gap between germline ends came to 12 bases. Germline V gene data show CDR1 as KGHDR and CDR2 as SFDVKD. The CDR3 coding sequence is TGTGCCACCAGTGATTTTGGCAGGGGAGGCTATGGCTACACCTTC. Protein sequence: CATSDFGRGGYGYTF.

The V gene is TRBV28, the J gene TRBJ1-4; tentative D call: TRBD1 (6 bases). CDR1 and CDR2 from the germline V gene are MDHEN and SYDVKM. CDR3 size: 16 residues. Trimming shortened V by 2 bases and J by 0 bases, and 10 bases separated the two germline ends. The CDR3 spells CASSLPGAATNEKLFF. The DNA of the CDR3 is TGTGCCAGCAGTTTACCGGGGGCGGCAACTAATGAAAAACTGTTTTTT.

The chain recombines TRBV20-1 with TRBJ1-1; the D gene is possibly TRBD1 (5 bases). This CDR3 spans 13 amino acids. Trimming removed 6 bases from V and 10 bases from J, with 21 bases in between. The V gene's germline CDR1 is DFQATT and CDR2 SNEGSKA (reference sequence). CDR3 nucleotides: TGCAGTGCCTCCGGGACTGTCGATCCCCGAGCTTTCTTT. The encoded protein is CSASGTVDPRAFF.

The J gene is TRBJ1-4, the V gene TRBV28; D ambiguous. The CDR3 has 15 residues. The V gene's germline CDR1 is MDHEN and CDR2 SYDVKM. V lost 5 bases and J 3 bases, leaving 13 bases between the germline ends. CDR3 in DNA: TGTGCCAGCAGTGGAGACCCGCGGGCTAATGAAAAACTGTTTTTT. Its protein product is CASSGDPRANEKLFF.

This clonotype was detected a few times. J is TRBJ1-5 and V is TRBV11-2, with D unclear. Germline V CDR1 and CDR2: SGHAT, FQNNGV. The CDR3 runs 15 residues. The V gene lost 0 bases and the J gene lost 7 bases, with 13 bases spanning the gap. The CDR3 sequence is CASSLDGRELQPQHF. In nucleotides, the CDR3 is TGTGCCAGCAGCTTAGATGGGAGGGAACTCCAGCCCCAGCATTTT. The complete variable domain, with remaining parts taken from reference TRBV11-2 and TRBJ1-5, reads EAGVAQSPRYKIIEKRQSVAFWCNPISGHATLYWYQQILGQGPKLLIQFQNNGVVDDSQLPKDRFSAERLKGVDSTLKIQPAKLEDSAVYLCASSLDGRELQPQHFGDGTRLSIL.

This clonotype was counted once. The chain joins TRBV5-1 to TRBJ1-1, with D tentatively TRBD1 (5 bases). Trimming stripped 5 bases from V and 1 base from J, with 12 bases between. The CDR3 runs 14 residues. Germline loops: CDR1 SGHRS, CDR2 YFSETQ. The CDR3 protein is CASSRRGSNTEAFF. Written as DNA, the CDR3 is TGCGCCAGCAGTCGGAGGGGTTCGAACACTGAAGCTTTCTTT.

This clonotype was counted only a few times. V is TRBV11-2 and J is TRBJ2-1; 10 nucleotides line up with TRBD2. The CDR3 is 15 residues long. The germline V gene encodes CDR1 SGHAT and CDR2 FQNNGV. The V gene end was trimmed by 5 bases and the J gene end by 8 bases; junction bases not matched to a gene: 9. This CDR3 is CASSDRAGGQHEQFF. The CDR3 region has the DNA TGTGCCAGCAGCGACCGAGCGGGAGGGCAACATGAGCAGTTCTTC.

The genes are TRBV28 and TRBJ2-3; 9 nucleotides line up with TRBD2. J was trimmed by 2 bases and V by 5 bases; bases with no gene match: 5. The CDR3 spans 15 residues. Germline V gene lookup returns CDR1 MDHEN and CDR2 SYDVKM. CDR3 DNA sequence: TGTGCCAGCAGTGAGACTAGCGGAAACACAGATACGCAGTATTTT. It is translated as CASSETSGNTDTQYF.

The chain is built from TRBV20-1 and TRBJ1-4; no firm D call. Deletions cut 6 bases from V and 0 bases from J, with 11 bases between. The CDR3 is 14 amino acids. The germline V gene encodes CDR1 DFQATT and CDR2 SNEGSKA (reference sequence). The CDR3: CSARPRATNEKLFF. The CDR3 DNA sequence: TGCAGTGCCCGCCCACGAGCAACTAATGAAAAACTGTTTTTT.

The V call is TRBV7-2, the J call TRBJ2-5; D could derive from TRBD1 or TRBD2 (5 bases each). The V end lost 5 bases, the J end lost 5 bases, and 12 bases lay between the germline ends. Germline values: CDR1 SGHTA, CDR2 FQGNSA. The CDR3 contains 13 residues. The CDR3 coding sequence is TGTGCCAGCAGCCGGGACGCAGGGGAGACCCAGTACTTC. It encodes CASSRDAGETQYF. The whole variable domain, remainder taken from reference TRBV7-2 and TRBJ2-5, is GAGVSQSPSNKVTEKGKDVELRCDPISGHTALYWYRQSLGQGLEFLIYFQGNSAPDKSGLPSDRFSAERTGGSVSTLTIQRTQQEDSAVYLCASSRDAGETQYFGPGTRLLVL.

The chain joins TRBV29-1 to TRBJ2-7; 7 bases line up with TRBD1. Germline CDR1 reads SQVTM; CDR2 reads ANQGSEA. After removal of 0 bases from V and 1 base from J, the junction contained 3 bases not matched to a gene. The CDR3 loop spans 14 amino acids. CDR3 amino acids: CSVEDTGQSYEQYF. DNA of the CDR3: TGCAGCGTTGAAGACACGGGACAGTCCTACGAGCAGTACTTC.

The sample holds many counts of this clonotype. The chain combines TRBV2 with TRBJ1-4; D is undetermined. CDR1 is SNHLY and CDR2 is FYNNEI in the germline V gene. With 2 bases removed from V and 2 bases from J, the gap between germline ends came to 9 bases. CDR3 length: 15 amino acids. DNA for the CDR3: TGTGCCAGCAGTGAAATGGGTGCCACTAATGAAAAACTGTTTTTT. This encodes CASSEMGATNEKLFF.

V gene TRBV29-1 combines with J gene TRBJ2-7, with TRBD2 matching 13 bases. The trim removed 7 bases at V and 6 bases at J, leaving 9 bases unmatched. Germline CDR1 is SQVTM and CDR2 is ANQGSEA. The CDR3 length is 14 residues. CDR3 nucleotide sequence: TGCAGCGCAGGGACCCGACTAGCGGGAGGCGAGCAGTACTTC. Its protein product is CSAGTRLAGGEQYF.

The V call is TRBV25-1, the J call TRBJ2-7; 7 bases line up with TRBD1. V shed 1 base, J shed 2 bases, and the junction held 5 bases outside the gene matches. The CDR3 is made up of 15 amino acids. CDR1 and CDR2 (germline): MGHDK, SYGVNS. This chain's CDR3 is CASSELRQGAYEQYF. The CDR3, as DNA: TGTGCCAGCAGTGAATTGCGGCAGGGGGCCTACGAGCAGTACTTC.

This clonotype was recorded only once. This may arise from a read error, as a much more abundant clone is one base away. V gene TRBV6-1 combines with J gene TRBJ1-1; D remains unclear. This CDR3 region has 14 residues. The germline V and J ends were trimmed by 0 bases and 4 bases, with 9 bases remaining between them. Looked up from germline, CDR1 is MNHNS and CDR2 is SASEGT. In DNA form, the CDR3 reads TGTGCCAGCAGTGAAGCAGGGTCGGTCACTGAAGCTTTCTTT. Translated: CASSEAGSVTEAFF.

A remark on this clonotype: A single base separates this from a much larger clone, so it may be a read error. As the CDR3 is not closed by the conserved phenylalanine or tryptophan, this likely results from a read error. The V call is TRBV28, the J call TRBJ1-1; 11 bases align to TRBD1. Germline CDR1 and CDR2: MDHEN and SYDVKM. V lost 5 bases to trimming and J lost 6 bases; unmatched junction nucleotides: 8. CDR3 length: 15 amino acids. This CDR3 is CASSPPGQGASEAFS. In nucleotides, the CDR3 is TGTGCCAGCAGTCCCCCTGGACAGGGGGCGTCTGAAGCTTTCTCT.

In this sample, this clonotype turned up a few times. The chain carries TRBV7-9 and TRBJ1-1; D possibly corresponds to TRBD1 (5 bases). Germline CDR1 reads SEHNR; CDR2 reads FQNEAQ (reference sequence). Trimming removed 4 bases from V and 6 bases from J, with 12 bases in between. The CDR3 is made up of 13 amino acids. CDR3 DNA sequence: TGTGCCAGCAGCTATGGAGGGGTCGCTGAAGCTTTCTTT. This codes for CASSYGGVAEAFF.

This clonotype was seen many times. J is TRBJ1-2 and V is TRBV28, with TRBD1 matching 7 bases. CDR1 is MDHEN, CDR2 SYDVKM, per germline. With 5 bases clipped from V and 4 bases from J, the junction kept 7 bases outside the gene matches. The CDR3 has 14 amino acids. The CDR3 nucleotides read TGTGCCAGCAGTCCCGGACAGGAGGTCTATGGCTACACCTTC. Encoded protein: CASSPGQEVYGYTF.

This clonotype was recorded a few times. This chain uses TRBV5-4 with TRBJ1-1, with 9 bases lining up with TRBD1. Trimming took 2 bases from V and 2 from J; bases not matched to a gene: 10. CDR1 and CDR2 (germline): SGHNT, YYREEE (reference sequence). This CDR3 contains 17 residues. Written as DNA, the CDR3 is TGTGCCAGCAGCTTCCCCAAACAGGGGGCAGGAAACACTGAAGCTTTCTTT. Its protein is CASSFPKQGAGNTEAFF. The full variable domain, with the rest looked up from reference TRBV5-4 and TRBJ1-1, is ETGVTQSPTHLIKTRGQQVTLRCSSQSGHNTVSWYQQALGQGPQFIFQYYREEENGRGNFPPRFSGLQFPNYSSELNVNALELDDSALYLCASSFPKQGAGNTEAFFGQGTRLTVV.

This clonotype turned up a few times. This sequence joins TRBV7-2 and TRBJ1-5, with D perhaps matching TRBD1 (5 bases). V lost 3 bases and J lost 7, with 10 bases in between. The CDR3 is made up of 13 amino acids. Germline CDR1 SGHTA, CDR2 FQGNSA. In DNA, the CDR3 is TGTGCCAGCAGCTTTTTCCAGGGACAGCCCCAGCATTTT. Translating gives CASSFFQGQPQHF.

CDR3 sequence: CSVPRASGSFAVNEQYF. The CDR3 DNA reads TGCAGCGTCCCCCGGGCTAGCGGGAGCTTTGCGGTAAACGAGCAGTACTTC. This sequence joins TRBV29-1 and TRBJ2-7; 10 bases line up with TRBD2. J was trimmed by 5 bases and V by 6 bases; bases with no gene match: 19. There are 17 residues in the CDR3. The germline CDR1 and CDR2 sequences are SQVTM and ANQGSEA.

This clonotype appeared many times. The chain carries TRBV24-1 and TRBJ2-2; D ambiguous. The germline V gene has CDR1 KGHDR and CDR2 SFDVKD. Trimming removed 5 bases from V and 7 bases from J, with 4 bases in between. This CDR3 contains 11 residues. CDR3 sequence reads: CATSAGGELFF. For the CDR3, the DNA is TGTGCCACCAGTGCCGGCGGGGAGCTGTTTTTT.

The chain carries TRBV10-3 and TRBJ1-4; D unclear. This CDR3 has 13 amino acids. The V end was cut by 6 bases, the J end by 4 bases, with 9 bases between. Germline lookup yields CDR1 ENHRY and CDR2 SYGVKD. CDR3 in amino acids: CAISAGDNEKLFF. CDR3 nucleotide sequence: TGTGCCATCAGCGCAGGTGATAATGAAAAACTGTTTTTT.

This chain uses TRBV28 with TRBJ1-5; 7 nucleotides line up with TRBD1. CDR3 length: 16 amino acids. Germline assignment: CDR1 MDHEN and CDR2 SYDVKM. Losses at the gene ends were 4 bases for V and 3 bases for J; bases not matched to a gene: 9. The CDR3 is CASSYDKGQPNQPQHF. For the CDR3, the DNA is TGTGCCAGCAGTTACGACAAGGGACAGCCCAATCAGCCCCAGCATTTT.